The rows below give T cell receptor beta chains drawn from one sample of a study of CD8+CD57+ T cells in acquired aplastic anemia. TCRdb processed the reads anew with MiXCR; each CDR3 protein has one entry. The sample gives about 220,000 distinct CDR3 sequences, 30% to 40% of which show up once; more than 0.95% is in the top ten. The sample consisted of sorted CD4+, CD8+, or CD8+CD57+ T cells (not recorded which) from PBMCs. Receptors were obtained from a human donor in good health, serving as a control. CDR3s include the opening cysteine and the closing phenylalanine or tryptophan. A D gene is named only where the DNA matches it firmly. Only some rows state a clone size, as once, few, many or a class for expanded clones.

clone_size d_call j_call v_call cdr3_nt cdr3_aa
. TRBD2 TRBJ2-3 TRBV25-1 TGTGCCAGCAGTGAATTGGGCGGGGGGGCTAGCACAGATACGCAGTATTTT CASSELGGGASTDTQYF
once . TRBJ2-7 TRBV2 TGTGCCAGCAGTCGGGAGCCCTCCTACGAGCAGTACTTC CASSREPSYEQYF
. . TRBJ1-6 TRBV7-9 TGTGCCAACAGCTTTGACAGTAATTCACCCCTCCACTTT CANSFDSNSPLHF
. TRBD2 TRBJ2-7 TRBV10-3 TGTGCCACCTCCGGGCGTAGCGGGGGGGCCCTCGAGCAGTACTTC CATSGRSGGALEQYF
many . TRBJ1-6 TRBV7-2 TGTGCCAGCAGGAGGGATGGTGGAGAAGATTCACCCCTCCACTTT CASRRDGGEDSPLHF
few . TRBJ2-3 TRBV11-2 TGTGCCAGCAGCTTAGATCCGGGGAGGGACAGAGCCACAGATACGCAGTATTTT CASSLDPGRDRATDTQYF
. TRBD1 TRBJ2-5 TRBV6-1 TGTACCACAGGGGGTGTGGGGTGGGAGACCCAGTACTTC CTTGGVGWETQYF
many . TRBJ1-5 TRBV5-1 TGCGCCAGCAGCCCAGACACTGGCAATCAGCCCCAGCATTTT CASSPDTGNQPQHF
. TRBD1 TRBJ1-5 TRBV6-5 TGTGCCAGCAGTTACCACAGGGGTCCCCCCGCTCAGCCCCAGCATTTT CASSYHRGPPAQPQHF
. . TRBJ1-5 TRBV6-1 TGTGCCAGCAGTGAAAGGACGGGGACCTTCAGCAATCAGCCCCAGCATTTT CASSERTGTFSNQPQHF
few TRBD1 TRBJ1-6 TRBV4-2 TGTGCCAGCAGCAAGCGACTCGGGCCGAACGACAGGGGGTTTTCACCCCTCCACTTT CASSKRLGPNDRGFSPLHF
. . TRBJ2-7 TRBV29-1 TGCAGCGTTGTGGGACTCTCCTACGAGCAGTACTTC CSVVGLSYEQYF